This T cell receptor beta chain was identified in a study of identifying expanded T cells in peripheral blood (dated by TCRdb to between 2018 and 2020). Background for the entire study: Four technical replicates, made by sequencing separate aliquots from the same pool of genomic DNA, were compared pairwise.

Comments on this clone: Its antigen remains undetermined. No much larger clonotype is one base removed from it; base qualities were not supplied.

The immunoSEQ Assay, which relies on bias-controlled multiplex PCR amplification of genomic DNA, was used to profile TCRbeta CDR3 regions. The authors processed their data as follows. The absolute abundance of each unique TCRbeta CDR3 region was quantified after sequences were collapsed and filtered. Differential abundance was tested with two models: a binomial (Fisher-equivalent) model and a beta-binomial model that adds time-dependent variance fitted from healthy donors. Clones with fewer than 5 combined templates were excluded, and clones with Benjamini-Hochberg FDR below 0.01 were called differentially abundant. Using the form v = (b*log(k)+a)^2, the beta-binomial variance was modeled as a function of the total template count across the two samples. TCRdb retrieved this table from immuneACCESS and kept in-frame rearrangements only. Not all clones are present; in checked studies, unresolved V genes account for under half, and no reason is known for the remainder. V, J and clone size were drawn from that table, and D and trimming were deduced from the DNA. For this sample there are about 100,000 clones; approximately 89% appear just once. The ten largest clones capture less than 7% of the sample.

What the work shows at the level of the full study, not this receptor alone: In all healthy donors, the variance in clone template counts between samples taken two weeks apart rose significantly as total template count increased. The authors expected biological variance in healthy repertoires might increase further over much longer intervals such as months to years. The binomial model flagged about 1.2 differentially abundant clones between technical replicates, compared with approximately 16 over roughly 2 weeks and 19 over roughly 4 weeks. The beta-binomial model significantly reduced the number of clones called differentially abundant and the false-positive rate across all healthy-donor time intervals.

No immune events, such as infections, were documented for the healthy donors during the collection period. To calibrate time-dependent variance in a beta-binomial model of T-cell clone differential abundance, blood repertoires from healthy donors were used as a training cohort. The training cohort was composed of some ten healthy donors, 3 female and 7 male. The donors were between roughly 25 and 64 years old, with an average age of about 47 years. Whole blood from each healthy donor was obtained from a commercial supplier and was collected at three time points around 13 days apart. For immunosequencing, genomic DNA was extracted from unsorted whole blood. The CDR1 and CDR2 encoded by the germline V gene (reference sequence) are LNHDA and SQIVND. The V end loses 10 bases and the J end loses 2 bases, and a stretch of 14 bases separates them. The CDR3 contains 13 residues, cysteine and phenylalanine counted. Only CDR3 DNA remains: 39 bases, in frame from the first base.

The clonotype comes from a person aged 18-70 years in good health. The receptor chain draws on TRBV19 and TRBJ1-2; the D region possibly corresponds to TRBD1 (5 bases align). Sequencing input: blood. The CDR3 region reads CATTVGVNYGYTF. The nucleotides read TGTGCCACCACGGTGGGGGTGAACTATGGCTACACCTTC.